This entry lists 13 T cell receptor beta chains sequenced from one sample in a study of blood T cell repertoires in COVID-19. Profiling relied on immunoSEQ multiplex PCR, and the TCRdb table lists in-frame clones only, not all of them. This sample has about 170,000 clones, with more than 75% found just once. The sample was peripheral blood. Receptors were obtained from a man between 18 and 29 years old with active or convalescent COVID-19.

This clone was seen more than once but under ten times. The genes are TRBV19 and TRBJ2-1, with 16 positions matching TRBD2. The V gene's germline CDR1 is LNHDA and CDR2 SQIVND (reference sequence). This CDR3 contains 21 residues. The J segment lost 1 base and the V segment lost 4 bases, leaving 13 bases of the junction unmatched. The CDR3 nucleotides read TGTGCCAGTAGTACTCTGACGGGACTAGCGGGAGGGCCTGGTTCCTACAATGAGCAGTTCTTC. This translates into CASSTLTGLAGGPGSYNEQFF.

V and J are TRBV5-1 and TRBJ2-2, with 11 nucleotides matching TRBD2. This CDR3 is built from 15 residues. Germline V gives CDR1 SGHRS, CDR2 YFSETQ. With V trimmed by 4 bases and J by 5 bases, 4 bases remained unmatched. CDR3 bases: TGCGCCAGCAGCGCACTAGCGGGGGAAACCGGGGAGCTGTTTTTT. Its translation is CASSALAGETGELFF.

This sequence joins TRBV29-1 and TRBJ1-3; 7 nucleotides align to TRBD1. J lost 0 bases, V lost 4 bases, and 6 bases had no gene match. Germline CDR1 is SQVTM and CDR2 is ANQGSEA. CDR3 size: 15 residues. The DNA for the CDR3 is TGCAGCGTTGTCGGGACAGCGAGCTCTGGAAACACCATATATTTT. As protein: CSVVGTASSGNTIYF. The full variable domain, its missing parts supplied by reference TRBV29-1 and TRBJ1-3, is SAVISQKPSRDICQRGTSLTIQCQVDSQVTMMFWYRQQPGQSLTLIATANQGSEATYESGFVIDKFPISRPNLTFSTLTVSNMSPEDSSIYLCSVVGTASSGNTIYFGEGSWLTVV.

The chain is built from TRBV30 and TRBJ2-7, with D unclear. Germline V gene lookup returns CDR1 GTSNPN and CDR2 SVGIG (reference sequence). The CDR3 spans 15 residues. Trimming shortened V by 0 bases and J by 4 bases, and 16 bases separated the two germline ends. The CDR3 DNA reads as TGTGCCTGGAGTGTACCTATAAGAGCCAGGTACGAGCAGTACTTC. It codes for CAWSVPIRARYEQYF. The whole variable domain, filled in from reference TRBV30 and TRBJ2-7, reads SQTIHQWPATLVQPVGSPLSLECTVEGTSNPNLYWYRQAAGRGLQLLFYSVGIGQISSEVPQNLSASRPQDRQFILSSKKLLLSDSGFYLCAWSVPIRARYEQYFGPGTRLTVT.

The chain uses TRBV6-2 or TRBV6-3 and TRBJ2-3; 11 bases are a match to TRBD2. The CDR3 extends over 20 amino acids. The V gene end was trimmed by 0 bases and the J gene end by 0 bases; junction bases not matched to a gene: 11. Germline assignment: CDR1 MNHEY and CDR2 SVGEGT. CDR3 sequence: CASSYSGLAGGRASTDTQYF. In nucleotides, the CDR3 is TGTGCCAGCAGTTACTCGGGCCTAGCGGGGGGAAGAGCGAGCACAGATACGCAGTATTTT.

The V call is TRBV5-1, the J call TRBJ1-4, with D unclear. Looked up from germline, CDR1 is SGHRS and CDR2 is YFSETQ. V was trimmed by 0 bases and J by 8 bases, leaving 8 bases between them. CDR3 length: 13 residues. In DNA, the CDR3 is TGCGCCAGCAGCTTGGTAACGGAGGAAAAACTGTTTTTT. Its translation: CASSLVTEEKLFF.

The J gene is TRBJ2-4, the V gene TRBV29-1; maybe TRBD2 (7 bases). The CDR3 has 15 residues. The V end lost 4 bases, the J end lost 6 bases, and 19 bases lay between the germline ends. The germline V gene has CDR1 SQVTM and CDR2 ANQGSEA. The CDR3 DNA reads as TGCAGCGTTGGGTCAGTGGGGGGGCCTCCAAACATTCAGTACTTC. Encoded protein: CSVGSVGGPPNIQYF.

The CDR3 region has the DNA TGTGCCAGCAGCCGGGGACTAGCGGGGGGGCCTGAGGAGACCCAGTACTTC. Protein sequence: CASSRGLAGGPEETQYF. J is TRBJ2-5 and V is TRBV7-9; 16 bases fit TRBD2. The germline V gene encodes CDR1 SEHNR and CDR2 FQNEAQ (reference sequence). Losses at the gene ends were 5 bases for V and 5 bases for J; bases not matched to a gene: 8. The CDR3 is 17 residues long.

The CDR3 region is CASSPQAGVTYEQYF. The CDR3 DNA reads TGTGCCAGCAGCCCGCAAGCGGGAGTTACCTACGAGCAGTACTTC. The V call is TRBV7-2, the J call TRBJ2-7, with 8 bases that match TRBD2. The CDR3 contains 15 residues. Per germline, CDR1 SGHTA and CDR2 FQGNSA. The V segment lost 5 bases and the J segment 2 bases; nucleotides outside the gene matches: 8.

J is TRBJ1-1 and V is TRBV11-2; D is uncertain. Germline V gene sequence: CDR1 SGHAT, CDR2 FQNNGV. The CDR3 has 13 amino acids. V was shortened by 5 bases and J by 4 bases, with 11 bases between the two germline ends. CDR3 residues: CASSILEGTEAFF. In DNA form, the CDR3 reads TGTGCCAGCAGCATACTAGAGGGCACTGAAGCTTTCTTT.

This chain links TRBV6-1 with TRBJ2-7; 9 bases fit TRBD1. Looked up from germline, CDR1 is MNHNS and CDR2 is SASEGT. Trimming at V came to 0 bases and at J to 3 bases, leaving 3 bases not matched to a gene. This CDR3 is 15 amino acids long. CDR3 coding DNA: TGTGCCAGCAGTGAAGCGCCGGGACAGGGCTACGAGCAGTACGTC. Protein product: CASSEAPGQGYEQYV.

This chain connects TRBV4-1 to TRBJ2-1; TRBD2 agrees at 8 bases. Germline-derived CDR1 and CDR2 are MGHRA and YSYEKL. V lost 1 base, J lost 4 bases, and 9 bases stayed unmatched. The CDR3 covers 17 residues. The CDR3 DNA reads TGCGCCAGCAGCCAAGGAGCCAGCGGGGGCCCATACAATGAGCAGTTCTTC. It yields the protein CASSQGASGGPYNEQFF.

The chain has TRBV4-2 and TRBJ1-2; 11 bases are shared with TRBD1. Losses at the gene ends were 1 base for V and 3 bases for J; bases not matched to a gene: 1. The germline gives CDR1 LGHNA, CDR2 YNFKEQ. The CDR3 covers 15 residues. The DNA for the CDR3 is TGTGCCAGCAGCCAAGGGGACAGGGGGGACTATGGCTACACCTTC. Encoded protein: CASSQGDRGDYGYTF.